Presented here are 15 T cell receptor beta chains from one specimen sequenced in a study of radiation and T cells in renal cell carcinoma. Using immunoSEQ multiplex PCR, the repertoire was profiled, and TCRdb retains in-frame clones only, with some absent. This sample has about 24,000 clones, with roughly 60% found just once. Treatment specified: treatment-naive control, cytoreductive nephrectomy. This material consisted of tumor tissue, taken from a patient whose treatment was nephrectomy without radiotherapy. All receptors derive from a man aged 35-49 years with renal cell carcinoma.

This clone has only a few counts. The chain combines TRBV7-2 with TRBJ2-7, with D possibly TRBD2 on 5 matching bases. The length of the CDR3 is 15 residues. V lost 5 bases and J 2 bases, leaving 16 bases between the germline ends. CDR1 is SGHTA, CDR2 FQGNSA, per germline. In DNA, the CDR3 is TGTGCCAGCAGCGATGGGTCCTCGGGGACCTACGAGCAGTACTTC. Translation: CASSDGSSGTYEQYF.

This chain connects TRBV7-9 to TRBJ2-6, with 7 nucleotides matching TRBD1. CDR1 and CDR2 (germline): SEHNR, FQNEAQ (reference sequence). V lost 6 bases, J lost 2 bases, and 7 bases stayed unmatched. CDR3 size: 16 residues. This CDR3 is CASSYQQGPGANVLTF. The CDR3 bases are TGTGCCAGCAGTTACCAACAGGGGCCTGGGGCCAACGTCCTGACTTTC.

The chain links TRBV10-2 to TRBJ2-3; 7 positions match TRBD2. Germline V lookup: CDR1 WSHSY, CDR2 SAAADI. The CDR3 totals 13 residues. V was pared by 8 bases and J by 4 bases, with 6 bases of the junction left unmatched. Written as DNA, the CDR3 is TGCGCCAGCGGTCTAGCGGTGGCAGATACGCAGTATTTT. It yields the protein CASGLAVADTQYF.

The rearrangement joins TRBV5-6 to TRBJ1-1; D is ambiguous. Germline V gene sequence: CDR1 SGHDT, CDR2 YYEEEE. This CDR3 is built from 15 residues. V was shortened by 0 bases and J by 0 bases, with 9 bases between the two germline ends. CDR3 protein: CASSLAAGMNTEAFF. CDR3 bases: TGTGCCAGCAGCTTGGCGGCAGGCATGAACACTGAAGCTTTCTTT.

This rearrangement joins TRBV4-1 to TRBJ2-3, with 9 positions matching TRBD2. The V and J ends lost 4 bases and 2 bases, in that order; junction bases with no gene match: 7. Germline CDR1 and CDR2: MGHRA and YSYEKL. The CDR3 loop spans 16 amino acids. In DNA form, the CDR3 reads TGCGCCAGCAGCCCCGGGACTAGCCGAACCACAGATACGCAGTATTTT. It translates to CASSPGTSRTTDTQYF.

This clone is medium-sized. The chain has TRBV28 and TRBJ1-1, with TRBD1 matching 7 bases. Germline trimming cut 5 bases from V and 2 bases from J; bases unmatched to any gene: 8. The CDR3 runs to 15 residues. CDR1 is MDHEN, CDR2 SYDVKM, per germline. The CDR3 loop is CASSTLGQANTEAFF. The CDR3 DNA reads TGTGCCAGCAGTACGCTAGGACAGGCAAACACTGAAGCTTTCTTT.

This clone was observed a handful of times. The J gene is TRBJ1-4, the V gene TRBV30; TRBD1 is a possible D gene (5 bases). Germline V CDR1 and CDR2: GTSNPN, SVGIG (reference sequence). The V gene lost 6 bases and the J gene lost 8 bases, with 22 bases spanning the gap. The CDR3 sequence is 15 residues long. The CDR3 loop reads CACPPDTSVEEKLFF. DNA of the CDR3: TGTGCCTGCCCCCCGGACACCAGCGTAGAAGAAAAACTGTTTTTT.

The chain recombines TRBV11-2 with TRBJ2-7; 8 nucleotides agree with TRBD2. CDR1 is SGHAT and CDR2 is FQNNGV in the germline V gene. J was trimmed by 3 bases and V by 3 bases; bases with no gene match: 4. The CDR3 totals 14 residues. The chain's CDR3 is CASSLTGGVYEQYF. The CDR3 bases are TGTGCCAGCAGCTTGACGGGGGGGGTCTACGAGCAGTACTTC. Combining the CDR3 with reference TRBV11-2 and TRBJ2-7 gives the whole variable domain EAGVAQSPRYKIIEKRQSVAFWCNPISGHATLYWYQQILGQGPKLLIQFQNNGVVDDSQLPKDRFSAERLKGVDSTLKIQPAKLEDSAVYLCASSLTGGVYEQYFGPGTRLTVT.

The chain links TRBV11-2 to TRBJ2-2, with D perhaps TRBD2 (5 bases). The CDR3 spans 12 residues. The germline gives CDR1 SGHAT, CDR2 FQNNGV. Trimming pared 4 bases from V and 9 bases from J, leaving 9 bases between. CDR3 amino acids: CASSSGSRELFF. CDR3 nucleotides: TGTGCCAGCAGCTCGGGAAGCCGGGAGCTGTTTTTT.

In this sample, this clone turned up a few times. The chain couples TRBV2 to TRBJ2-3; D ambiguous. Trimming pared 7 bases from V and 2 bases from J, leaving 10 bases between. The germline gives CDR1 SNHLY, CDR2 FYNNEI. There are 13 residues in the CDR3. CDR3 bases: TGTGCCAGCAAACCTCGCCACACAGATACGCAGTATTTT. Translation gives CASKPRHTDTQYF.

This clone was observed a few times. Other DNA sequences within the sample encode an identical CDR3. This rearrangement joins TRBV14 to TRBJ1-6; D gene ambiguous. Germline V gene sequence: CDR1 SGHDN, CDR2 FVKESK. V dropped 1 base and J dropped 0 bases, with 10 bases sitting between them. The CDR3 is 17 residues long. CDR3 loop: CASSQAGLSSYNSPLHF. The DNA of the CDR3 is TGTGCCAGCAGCCAAGCGGGCCTGAGCTCCTATAATTCACCCCTCCACTTT.

With respect to this clone: A read error may produce the germline difference seen at one junction end. V is TRBV7-7 and J is TRBJ2-2; 11 nucleotides line up with TRBD2. CDR1 is SSHAT and CDR2 is FNYEAQ in the germline V gene (reference sequence). The CDR3 is 20 residues long. The CDR3 protein is CASSLARLAGGTANTGELFF. CDR3 nucleotide sequence: TGTGCTAGCAGCTTAGCGCGGCTAGCGGGAGGAACCGCGAACACCGGGGAGCTGTTTTTT.

The chain carries TRBV27 and TRBJ1-2, with a tentative D call TRBD1 (6 bases). CDR1 and CDR2 (germline): MNHEY, SMNVEV (reference sequence). The ends were cut back, 5 bases at V and 3 bases at J, with 16 bases in the middle. The CDR3 sequence is 15 residues long. The CDR3 DNA reads TGTGCCAGCAGTCCCTCGGGGGGCTATTACTATGGCTACACCTTC. It specifies CASSPSGGYYYGYTF.

The chain couples TRBV6-4 to TRBJ1-1; 7 positions match TRBD1. This CDR3 has 15 residues. The ends lost 6 bases at V and 1 base at J; junction bases unmatched: 8. The germline V gene encodes CDR1 MRHNA and CDR2 SNTAGT. CDR3 region: CASSPRTGWNTEAFF. CDR3 DNA sequence: TGTGCCAGCAGCCCTCGGACAGGATGGAACACTGAAGCTTTCTTT.

V is TRBV5-1 and J is TRBJ2-2, with 11 nucleotides matching TRBD1. With V trimmed by 4 bases and J by 5 bases, 13 bases remained unmatched. The germline gives CDR1 SGHRS, CDR2 YFSETQ. There are 18 residues in the CDR3. Written as DNA, the CDR3 is TGCGCCAGCAGCGCCGGGACAGGGGGAATGCGGGTAACCGGGGAGCTGTTTTTT. Residues: CASSAGTGGMRVTGELFF. Together with reference TRBV5-1 and TRBJ2-2, the CDR3 gives the full variable domain: KAGVTQTPRYLIKTRGQQVTLSCSPISGHRSVSWYQQTPGQGLQFLFEYFSETQRNKGNFPGRFSGRQFSNSRSEMNVSTLELGDSALYLCASSAGTGGMRVTGELFFGEGSRLTVL.